What follows describes a single TCR beta chain. The CDR3 extends over 15 amino acids. V was shortened by 5 bases and J by 0 bases, with 13 bases between the two germline ends. Germline V gene sequence: CDR1 MNHEY, CDR2 SVGAGI. The data stem from a study of cytomegalovirus exposure and HLA in healthy donors. Both 60 Vbeta primers and 13 Jbeta primers went into the PCR. Here immunoSEQ multiplex PCR was the method, and the copy in TCRdb shows in-frame clones only, minus some. The sample lists fewer than 60,000 clones, around three fifths seen once, with about 10% in the top ten. V usage is TRBV6-5 and J usage is TRBJ1-2; D might be TRBD1 (6 bases). Sequencing was done on a sample of PBMCs. This TCR came from a human donor in good health. The CDR3 loop reads CASSLLRDTNYGYTF. CDR3 bases: TGTGCCAGCAGTCTATTAAGGGACACTAACTATGGCTACACCTTC.